The 29 T cell receptor beta chains listed next were all sequenced from one sample in a study of CD8 T cells in Susac syndrome. RNA in amounts of roughly 0.45 to 1 ug was reverse transcribed with random hexamers. MiXCR, run by TCRdb on the immunoSEQ multiplex PCR reads, gives a single entry per CDR3 protein. The top ten hold around 0.18% of the sample, which has about 300,000 distinct CDR3 sequences, about 91% seen once. Material: CD8+ T cells from PBMCs. All receptors derive from a human donor with multiple sclerosis.

The chain is built from TRBV7-9 and TRBJ2-7; D unresolved. The V and J ends lost 3 bases and 4 bases respectively, with 10 bases between them. The CDR3 extends over 13 amino acids. The germline gives CDR1 SEHNR, CDR2 FQNEAQ (reference sequence). CDR3 sequence: CASSFPAGYEQYF. CDR3 sequence (DNA): TGTGCCAGCAGCTTCCCAGCAGGATACGAGCAGTACTTC.

The V call is TRBV20-1, the J call TRBJ1-2; TRBD1 aligns across 10 bases. J gave up 1 base and V 4 bases, and 3 bases lay outside the gene matches. The CDR3 length is 14 residues. Germline V gene sequence: CDR1 DFQATT, CDR2 SNEGSKA (reference sequence). CDR3 DNA: TGCAGTGCTATCGGGACAGGGGATAACTATGGCTACACCTTC. Its translation is CSAIGTGDNYGYTF.

V gene TRBV7-2 combines with J gene TRBJ1-2; weak D call: TRBD1 (6 bases). The CDR3 totals 15 residues. V was pared by 1 base and J by 11 bases, with 20 bases between. Germline assignment: CDR1 SGHTA and CDR2 FQGNSA. The DNA for the CDR3 is TGTGCCAGCAGCTTAGTAGGGACACGGTCGGTGGTTTACACCTTC. Protein sequence: CASSLVGTRSVVYTF.

The genes are TRBV20-1 and TRBJ2-1, with D maybe TRBD1 (6 bases). The V and J ends lost 0 bases and 6 bases respectively, with 18 bases between them. The V gene's germline CDR1 is DFQATT and CDR2 SNEGSKA (reference sequence). The CDR3 runs 16 residues. The DNA of the CDR3 is TGCAGTGCTAGAGATGGCAGGGGTTGGATTGGCAATGAGCAGTTCTTC. Amino acid sequence: CSARDGRGWIGNEQFF.

V usage is TRBV12-3 or TRBV12-4 and J usage is TRBJ2-2, with 10 bases matching TRBD1. Losses at the gene ends were 5 bases for V and 3 bases for J; bases not matched to a gene: 9. The CDR3 runs 17 residues. The CDR3 coding sequence is TGTGCCAGCAGTCTAGAGACAGGGGGCATAGACACCGGGGAGCTGTTTTTT. Translation: CASSLETGGIDTGELFF.

The chain recombines TRBV28 with TRBJ2-1; 8 bases align to TRBD2. The germline V gene encodes CDR1 MDHEN and CDR2 SYDVKM. The CDR3 is made up of 15 amino acids. Trimming cost V 10 bases and J 5 bases; bases outside gene matches: 13. CDR3 nucleotides: TGTGCCACCCTGAAGCGGGGGCCCTCTGACAATGAGCAGTTCTTC. Translated, it gives CATLKRGPSDNEQFF.

This clonotype was counted between two and nine times. The V and J genes are TRBV6-2 or TRBV6-3 and TRBJ2-7; the D gene is possibly TRBD2 (5 bases). This CDR3 comprises 15 residues. Germline assignment: CDR1 MNHEY and CDR2 SVGEGT. Trimming shortened V by 2 bases and J by 7 bases, and 18 bases separated the two germline ends. CDR3 region: CASSYPPDSAGEQYF. For the CDR3, the DNA is TGTGCCAGCAGTTACCCCCCGGACTCAGCCGGGGAGCAGTACTTC.

CDR3 DNA: TGTGCCAGCAGCAAAGTCTGCCGGGCTCCGCACACTGAAGCTTTCTTT. Translated: CASSKVCRAPHTEAFF. The rearrangement uses TRBV21-1 and TRBJ1-1; TRBD1 is the table's D call, not checked against the DNA. TRBV21-1 is classified as a pseudogene. The CDR3 has 16 residues.

The chain uses TRBV28 and TRBJ1-5; TRBD1 agrees at 7 bases. This CDR3 region has 15 residues. Germline V gene sequence: CDR1 MDHEN, CDR2 SYDVKM. V lost 6 bases to trimming and J lost 4 bases; unmatched junction nucleotides: 9. The CDR3 DNA reads as TGTGCCAGCAGGGCGGGGACAGCAGTAAATCAGCCCCAGCATTTT. This sequence encodes CASRAGTAVNQPQHF. Complete variable domain (other parts from reference TRBV28 and TRBJ1-5): DVKVTQSSRYLVKRTGEKVFLECVQDMDHENMFWYRQDPGLGLRLIYFSYDVKMKEKGDIPEGYSVSREKKERFSLILESASTNQTSMYLCASRAGTAVNQPQHFGDGTRLSIL.

The chain links TRBV30 to TRBJ2-3; the D gene is possibly TRBD2 (6 bases). The V end lost 2 bases, the J end lost 1 base, and 13 bases lay between the germline ends. CDR1 is GTSNPN, CDR2 SVGIG, per germline (reference sequence). The CDR3 contains 15 residues. CDR3 protein: CAWSLPWGGTDTQYF. The CDR3 coding sequence is TGTGCCTGGAGTCTCCCTTGGGGGGGCACAGATACGCAGTATTTT.

The chain links TRBV6-2 or TRBV6-3 to TRBJ1-1; TRBD1 is a possible D gene (6 bases). Looked up from germline, CDR1 is MNHEY and CDR2 is SVGEGT. This CDR3 is built from 13 residues. Trimming pared 8 bases from V and 5 bases from J, leaving 15 bases between. The chain's CDR3 is CASGLGRGTEAFF. The CDR3 nucleotides are TGTGCCAGCGGACTCGGCAGGGGAACTGAAGCTTTCTTT.

The chain links TRBV6-4 to TRBJ2-2; 7 bases agree with TRBD2. The CDR3 runs 14 residues. Trimming at V came to 0 bases and at J to 7 bases, leaving 2 bases not matched to a gene. Germline assignment: CDR1 MRHNA and CDR2 SNTAGT. CDR3 protein: CASSDSSGGGELFF. The CDR3 nucleotides read TGTGCCAGCAGTGACTCGTCGGGAGGCGGGGAGCTGTTTTTT.

This clonotype appeared once. The rearrangement links TRBV18 to TRBJ2-1; no reliable D call. The CDR3 loop spans 14 amino acids. Germline CDR1 KGHSH, CDR2 LQKENI. Trimming took off 4 bases at V and 5 bases at J, with 12 bases between the two ends. As DNA, the CDR3 is TGTGCCAGCTCACGGCCGCCTCGTGACAATGAGCAGTTCTTC. It encodes CASSRPPRDNEQFF.

The genes are TRBV19 and TRBJ1-5, with 8 positions matching TRBD1. This CDR3 is built from 14 residues. The germline V gene encodes CDR1 LNHDA and CDR2 SQIVND (reference sequence). The junction had 8 bases not matched to a gene; V was cut back by 6 bases and J by 7 bases. The CDR3 sequence is CASSYRTGKQPQHF. CDR3 sequence (DNA): TGTGCCAGTAGCTATCGGACAGGGAAACAGCCCCAGCATTTT.

The chain uses TRBV28 and TRBJ1-5, with D hard to call. CDR1 is MDHEN and CDR2 is SYDVKM in the germline V gene. The ends were cut back, 6 bases at V and 6 bases at J, with 15 bases in the middle. This CDR3 spans 14 amino acids. The CDR3 loop is CASSPVEGSQPQHF. The CDR3 DNA sequence: TGTGCCAGCAGCCCCGTGGAGGGTAGTCAGCCCCAGCATTTT.

The count of this clonotype is one. The V gene is TRBV6-5, the J gene TRBJ2-1; D tentatively fits TRBD1 or TRBD2 (5 bases each). CDR1 MNHEY and CDR2 SVGAGI come from the germline V gene. V lost 5 bases and J 4 bases, leaving 15 bases between the germline ends. The CDR3 spans 15 residues. The CDR3 loop is CASSPGTSYYNEQFF. As DNA, the CDR3 is TGTGCCAGCAGTCCCGGGACGTCCTATTACAATGAGCAGTTCTTC.

CDR3 sequence reads: CASLHEAGGTDTQYF. In nucleotides, the CDR3 is TGTGCCAGCCTCCACGAAGCGGGAGGGACAGATACGCAGTATTTT. This chain uses TRBV7-9 with TRBJ2-3; TRBD2 aligns across 10 bases. The J segment lost 3 bases and the V segment lost 8 bases, leaving 8 bases of the junction unmatched. This CDR3 region has 15 residues. Germline assignment: CDR1 SEHNR and CDR2 FQNEAQ (reference sequence). The whole variable domain, remainder taken from reference TRBV7-9 and TRBJ2-3, is DTGVSQNPRHKITKRGQNVTFRCDPISEHNRLYWYRQTLGQGPEFLTYFQNEAQLEKSRLLSDRFSAERPKGSFSTLEIQRTEQGDSAMYLCASLHEAGGTDTQYFGPGTRLTVL.

The chain uses TRBV20-1 and TRBJ2-7; perhaps TRBD2 as D (5 bases). V lost 0 bases and J lost 0, with 9 bases in between. The germline V gene encodes CDR1 DFQATT and CDR2 SNEGSKA (reference sequence). The CDR3 has 14 residues. The CDR3 nucleotides are TGCAGTGCTAGAGATCCGCGGGTCTCCTACGAGCAGTACTTC. It is translated as CSARDPRVSYEQYF.

The rearrangement links TRBV4-3 to TRBJ2-1; D possibly corresponds to TRBD2 (5 bases). From germline, CDR1 is LGHNA and CDR2 YSLEER. Trimming removed 0 bases at V and 9 bases at J, with 15 bases between. The CDR3 length is 15 residues. CDR3 sequence (DNA): TGCGCCAGCAGCCAAGAATTTGACAACCGGGGTGAGCAGTTCTTC. Translating gives CASSQEFDNRGEQFF.

V usage is TRBV20-1 and J usage is TRBJ2-4; 9 nucleotides line up with TRBD1. The germline gives CDR1 DFQATT, CDR2 SNEGSKA (reference sequence). J lost 9 bases, V lost 0 bases, and 6 bases had no gene match. This CDR3 comprises 14 residues. The CDR3 coding sequence is TGCAGTGCTAGAGACGGGGACAGGGAGGTCATTCAGTACTTC. Translating it yields CSARDGDREVIQYF.

The CDR3 DNA is TGTGCCAGCAGCTTATTCGCCCCCGCGGACAGGGGGCTAGCTAATGAAAAACTGTTTTTT. The encoded protein is CASSLFAPADRGLANEKLFF. J is TRBJ1-4 and V is TRBV11-2, with 11 bases identical to TRBD1. CDR3 size: 20 residues. The V segment lost 2 bases and the J segment 3 bases; nucleotides outside the gene matches: 14. CDR1 and CDR2 from the germline V gene are SGHAT and FQNNGV.

The rearrangement uses TRBV4-1 and TRBJ2-7; TRBD1 agrees at 9 bases. The V gene end was trimmed by 3 bases and the J gene end by 2 bases; junction bases not matched to a gene: 5. Germline V lookup: CDR1 MGHRA, CDR2 YSYEKL. The CDR3 extends over 15 amino acids. The CDR3 sequence: CASSHATGGAYEQYF. Written as DNA, the CDR3 is TGCGCCAGCAGCCACGCGACAGGGGGAGCCTACGAGCAGTACTTC.

The genes are TRBV4-3 and TRBJ1-2, with D perhaps matching TRBD1 (5 bases). V dropped 0 bases and J dropped 4 bases, with 12 bases sitting between them. The CDR3 loop spans 15 amino acids. Germline V gene lookup returns CDR1 LGHNA and CDR2 YSLEER. The CDR3 region has the DNA TGCGCCAGCAGCCAAGAGAGACAGTCCCTCTATGGCTACACCTTC. Protein: CASSQERQSLYGYTF.

The CDR3 DNA follows: TGTGCCAGTAGTACCGGGACAAGCTCCTACGAGCAGTACTTC. Translating it yields CASSTGTSSYEQYF. This chain joins TRBV19 and TRBJ2-7; tentatively, D is TRBD1 (6 bases). CDR1 and CDR2 (germline): LNHDA, SQIVND (reference sequence). Trimming left V 4 bases short and J 0 bases short, with 10 bases between. The CDR3 totals 14 residues.

V gene TRBV5-5 combines with J gene TRBJ2-2; D gene unclear. V was pared by 3 bases and J by 5 bases, with 8 bases between. Germline values: CDR1 SGHKS, CDR2 YYEKEE (reference sequence). The CDR3 sequence is 13 residues long. The CDR3 spells CASSWAKTGELFF. The CDR3 DNA sequence: TGTGCCAGCAGCTGGGCAAAAACCGGGGAGCTGTTTTTT.

The V and J genes are TRBV19 and TRBJ2-7; D not certain. Germline assignment: CDR1 LNHDA and CDR2 SQIVND (reference sequence). V was shortened by 4 bases and J by 9 bases, with 16 bases between the two germline ends. This CDR3 contains 13 residues. The CDR3 DNA sequence: TGTGCCAGTAGTACAGTTAGTCCTGAGGTGCAGTACTTC. Its translation is CASSTVSPEVQYF.

The CDR3 region has the DNA TGTGCCAGTAGTCAGCTAGCGGGAACAACCTACGAGCAGTACTTC. This gives the protein CASSQLAGTTYEQYF. The chain employs TRBV19 and TRBJ2-7; 9 bases are a match to TRBD2. CDR3 length equals 15 residues. V shed 5 bases and J 2 bases; nucleotides not matched to a gene: 7. Germline V gives CDR1 LNHDA, CDR2 SQIVND (reference sequence).

This chain uses TRBV6-5 with TRBJ2-1; TRBD1 is a possible D gene (6 bases). This CDR3 has 16 amino acids. Trimming removed 0 bases at V and 1 base at J, with 10 bases between. Germline values: CDR1 MNHEY, CDR2 SVGAGI. CDR3 nucleotides: TGTGCCAGCAGTTACTCGACCAGGGGATCCTACAATGAGCAGTTCTTC. Amino acids: CASSYSTRGSYNEQFF.

V gene TRBV7-2 combines with J gene TRBJ2-3; D remains ambiguous. The V end lost 5 bases, the J end lost 4 bases, and 16 bases lay between the germline ends. Germline CDR1 and CDR2: SGHTA and FQGNSA. CDR3 length equals 15 residues. The CDR3 DNA sequence: TGTGCCAGCAGCCCCTCCAGAGGCATAGCAGATACGCAGTATTTT. Amino acids: CASSPSRGIADTQYF.